The 16 T cell receptor beta chains below all came from one sample that was sequenced in a study of OX40 agonist ivuxolimab in advanced cancers. TCRdb keeps only in-frame clones here, not all; method: immunoSEQ multiplex PCR. The sample lists 37,000 or so clones, 70% to 85% seen once, with 22% in the top ten. Sequencing used CD4+ or CD8+ T cells sorted from blood, obtained in a trial of the OX40 agonist ivuxolimab. The receptors were gathered from an adult with an advanced solid tumor such as melanoma, head and neck, liver or kidney cancer.

CDR3 protein: CASSPTANNEQYF. The DNA of the CDR3 is TGTGCCAGCTCACCAACCGCGAATAACGAGCAGTACTTC. J is TRBJ2-7 and V is TRBV18; no reliable D call. CDR3 length: 13 residues. Trimming stripped 2 bases from V and 5 bases from J, with 10 bases between. The germline gives CDR1 KGHSH, CDR2 LQKENI.

The J gene is TRBJ1-1, the V gene TRBV10-3; the match to TRBD1 covers 9 bases. Germline V lookup: CDR1 ENHRY, CDR2 SYGVKD. V lost 4 bases and J lost 1; bases outside the gene matches: 10. This CDR3 is built from 17 residues. Here the CDR3 reads CAISVGGTGIANTEAFF. CDR3 coding DNA: TGTGCCATCAGTGTTGGTGGGACAGGGATTGCGAACACTGAAGCTTTCTTT.

This clone ranks as medium-sized. The chain employs TRBV28 and TRBJ2-1; a possible D gene is TRBD2 (6 bases). Trimming took 3 bases from V and 8 from J, leaving 20 bases between them. Germline assignment: CDR1 MDHEN and CDR2 SYDVKM. This CDR3 spans 16 amino acids. The CDR3 nucleotides read TGTGCCAGCAGTTTTGAGCCCCTTAGCGGCTTCGATGAGCAGTTCTTC. Residues: CASSFEPLSGFDEQFF.

The chain combines TRBV5-6 with TRBJ2-7, with 10 bases that match TRBD2. Germline V gene data show CDR1 as SGHDT and CDR2 as YYEEEE. The V and J ends lost 4 bases and 0 bases, in that order; junction bases with no gene match: 16. This CDR3 comprises 19 residues. The DNA for the CDR3 is TGTGCCAGCAGCGTACAGGGATTGTGGGGGACTAGCGACTCCTACGAGCAGTACTTC. This sequence encodes CASSVQGLWGTSDSYEQYF.

The rearrangement links TRBV7-6 to TRBJ1-1; D not certain. CDR3 length: 13 amino acids. Germline CDR1 SGHVS, CDR2 FNYEAQ. Trimming stripped 3 bases from V and 4 bases from J, with 9 bases between. In nucleotides, the CDR3 is TGTGCCAGCAGCTTTGGCACTATCACTGAAGCTTTCTTT. This gives the protein CASSFGTITEAFF. Complete variable domain (other parts from reference TRBV7-6 and TRBJ1-1): GAGVSQSPRYKVTKRGQDVALRCDPISGHVSLYWYRQALGQGPEFLTYFNYEAQQDKSGLPNDRFSAERPEGSISTLTIQRTEQRDSAMYRCASSFGTITEAFFGQGTRLTVV.

The chain is built from TRBV7-2 and TRBJ2-7; D unclear. The CDR3 totals 16 residues. Germline-derived CDR1 and CDR2 are SGHTA and FQGNSA. Trimming pared 1 base from V and 3 bases from J, leaving 16 bases between. This chain's CDR3 is CASSLGSRAVRYEQYF. CDR3 DNA: TGTGCCAGCAGCTTAGGTTCTAGGGCGGTGCGCTACGAGCAGTACTTC.

This clone was recorded a few times. This sequence joins TRBV6-1 and TRBJ1-5; possibly TRBD1 for D (6 bases). CDR1 MNHNS and CDR2 SASEGT come from the germline V gene. The germline V and J ends were trimmed by 7 bases and 0 bases, with 10 bases remaining between them. This CDR3 is 14 amino acids long. CDR3 bases: TGTGCCAGCACCGAACAGGGTAGCAATCAGCCCCAGCATTTT. Translated, it gives CASTEQGSNQPQHF.

The rearrangement uses TRBV28 and TRBJ2-5, with 10 bases fitting TRBD1. The CDR3 covers 14 residues. V shed 7 bases and J 11 bases; nucleotides not matched to a gene: 13. The germline gives CDR1 MDHEN, CDR2 SYDVKM. CDR3 nucleotides: TGTGCCAGCATCCACCGGGACAGGGGTAGTGAGCAGTACTTC. Amino acids: CASIHRDRGSEQYF.

CDR3 sequence reads: CASSLPGLAGGSLQFF. CDR3 DNA: TGTGCCAGCAGCTTACCGGGACTAGCGGGGGGAAGCCTCCAGTTCTTC. The gene calls are TRBV7-9 and TRBJ2-1, with 15 bases fitting TRBD2. CDR3 length: 16 amino acids. Germline CDR1 SEHNR, CDR2 FQNEAQ (reference sequence). After removal of 2 bases from V and 13 bases from J, the junction contained 9 bases not matched to a gene.

The CDR3 spells CASSFEQEAFF. The CDR3 region has the DNA TGTGCCAGCAGCTTCGAGCAGGAAGCTTTCTTT. The J gene is TRBJ1-1, the V gene TRBV7-2, with D hard to call. The CDR3 covers 11 residues. CDR1 is SGHTA and CDR2 is FQGNSA in the germline V gene. The V end was cut by 3 bases, the J end by 8 bases, with 7 bases between. Based on the CDR3 plus reference TRBV7-2 and TRBJ1-1, the full variable domain is GAGVSQSPSNKVTEKGKDVELRCDPISGHTALYWYRQSLGQGLEFLIYFQGNSAPDKSGLPSDRFSAERTGGSVSTLTIQRTQQEDSAVYLCASSFEQEAFFGQGTRLTVV.

This rearrangement joins TRBV27 to TRBJ2-5, with TRBD2 matching 10 bases. The trim removed 4 bases at V and 4 bases at J, leaving 9 bases unmatched. Per the germline V gene, CDR1 is MNHEY and CDR2 is SMNVEV (reference sequence). The CDR3 covers 16 residues. The CDR3 nucleotides are TGTGCCAGCAGTTCTATTGTAGCGGGGGGTGGAGAGACCCAGTACTTC. As protein: CASSSIVAGGGETQYF.

V gene TRBV18 combines with J gene TRBJ2-7; a possible D gene is TRBD1 (5 bases). CDR3 length equals 13 residues. The V gene lost 0 bases and the J gene lost 4 bases, with 7 bases spanning the gap. Germline-derived CDR1 and CDR2 are KGHSH and LQKENI. CDR3 in amino acids: CASSPPGAYEQYF. Here the CDR3 DNA reads TGTGCCAGCTCACCACCAGGGGCTTACGAGCAGTACTTC.

This clone appeared once. The gene calls are TRBV6-5 and TRBJ1-2, with D possibly matching TRBD1 (6 bases). V dropped 6 bases and J dropped 2 bases, with 10 bases sitting between them. Germline CDR1 MNHEY, CDR2 SVGAGI. CDR3 length: 13 amino acids. The CDR3 DNA reads TGTGCCAGCAGAACAACAGGGAACTATGGCTACACCTTC. Its translation is CASRTTGNYGYTF.

J is TRBJ2-3 and V is TRBV18, with no clear D. The CDR3 sequence is 13 residues long. The germline V and J ends were trimmed by 0 bases and 5 bases, with 6 bases remaining between them. Germline V gene sequence: CDR1 KGHSH, CDR2 LQKENI. CDR3 amino acids: CASSPPGIDTQYF. In nucleotides, the CDR3 is TGTGCCAGCTCACCACCGGGGATAGATACGCAGTATTTT.

The V and J genes are TRBV20-1 and TRBJ1-2; D not resolved. The CDR3 sequence is 10 residues long. Germline values: CDR1 DFQATT, CDR2 SNEGSKA (reference sequence). The ends were cut back, 5 bases at V and 2 bases at J, with 3 bases in the middle. The CDR3 nucleotides are TGCAGTGCTTGGAACTATGGCTACACCTTC. Encoded protein: CSAWNYGYTF.

On this clone: A much larger clone sits a single nucleotide away, making a read error possible. This rearrangement joins TRBV4-2 to TRBJ1-2; a possible D gene is TRBD1 (6 bases). CDR3 length: 15 amino acids. Germline V lookup: CDR1 LGHNA, CDR2 YNFKEQ. The V end was cut by 0 bases, the J end by 0 bases, with 8 bases between. The CDR3 DNA is TGTGCCAGCAGCCAAGAGGACAGAGCTAACTATGGCTACACCTTC. Its translation: CASSQEDRANYGYTF.